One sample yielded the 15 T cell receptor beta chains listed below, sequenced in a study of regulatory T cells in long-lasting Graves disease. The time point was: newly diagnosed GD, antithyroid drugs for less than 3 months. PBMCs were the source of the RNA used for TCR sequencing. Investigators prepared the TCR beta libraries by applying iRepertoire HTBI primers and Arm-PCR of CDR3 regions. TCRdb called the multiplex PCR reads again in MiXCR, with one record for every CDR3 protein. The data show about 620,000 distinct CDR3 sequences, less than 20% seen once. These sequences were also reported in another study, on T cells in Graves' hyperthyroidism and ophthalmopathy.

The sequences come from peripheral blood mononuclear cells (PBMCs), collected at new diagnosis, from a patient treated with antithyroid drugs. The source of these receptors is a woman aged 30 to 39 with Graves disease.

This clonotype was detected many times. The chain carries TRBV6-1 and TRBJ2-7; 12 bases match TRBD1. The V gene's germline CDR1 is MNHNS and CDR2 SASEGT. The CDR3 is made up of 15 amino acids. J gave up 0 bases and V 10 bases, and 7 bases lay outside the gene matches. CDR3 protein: CATLGGQGASYEQYF. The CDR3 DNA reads TGTGCCACCCTCGGGGGACAGGGGGCCTCCTACGAGCAGTACTTC.

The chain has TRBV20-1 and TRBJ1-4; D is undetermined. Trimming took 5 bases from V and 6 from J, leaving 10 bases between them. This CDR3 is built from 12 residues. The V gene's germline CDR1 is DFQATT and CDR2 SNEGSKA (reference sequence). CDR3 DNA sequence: TGCAGTGCTGCCAGGTTGGATGAAAAACTGTTTTTT. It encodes CSAARLDEKLFF.

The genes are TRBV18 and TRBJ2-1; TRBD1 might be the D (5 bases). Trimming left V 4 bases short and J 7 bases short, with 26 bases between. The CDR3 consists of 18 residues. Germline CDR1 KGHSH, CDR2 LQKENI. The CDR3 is CASSRTNRLPKIGNEQFF. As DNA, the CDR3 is TGTGCCAGCTCACGAACAAACAGGTTACCCAAGATCGGTAATGAGCAGTTCTTC.

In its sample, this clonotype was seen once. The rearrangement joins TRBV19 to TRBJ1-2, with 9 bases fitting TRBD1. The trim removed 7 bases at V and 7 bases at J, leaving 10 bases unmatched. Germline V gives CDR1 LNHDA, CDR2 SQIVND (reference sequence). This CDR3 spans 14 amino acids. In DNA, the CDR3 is TGTGCCAGTACCCGCGGGACAGGGTTCTCTGGCTACACCTTC. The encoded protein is CASTRGTGFSGYTF.

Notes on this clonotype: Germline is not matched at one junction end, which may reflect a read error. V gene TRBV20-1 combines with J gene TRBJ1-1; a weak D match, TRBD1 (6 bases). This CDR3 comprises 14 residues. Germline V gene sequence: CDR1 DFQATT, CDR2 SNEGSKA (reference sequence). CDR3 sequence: CSTRWPGGAPEAFF. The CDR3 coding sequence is TGCAGTACTAGATGGCCCGGGGGCGCCCCTGAAGCTTTCTTT.

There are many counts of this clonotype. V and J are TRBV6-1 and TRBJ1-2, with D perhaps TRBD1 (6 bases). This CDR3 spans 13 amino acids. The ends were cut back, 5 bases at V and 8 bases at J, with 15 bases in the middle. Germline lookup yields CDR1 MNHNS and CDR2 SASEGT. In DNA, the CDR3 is TGTGCCAGCAGTAGTGCGGGGGCTAGGGGCTACACCTTC. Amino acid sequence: CASSSAGARGYTF.

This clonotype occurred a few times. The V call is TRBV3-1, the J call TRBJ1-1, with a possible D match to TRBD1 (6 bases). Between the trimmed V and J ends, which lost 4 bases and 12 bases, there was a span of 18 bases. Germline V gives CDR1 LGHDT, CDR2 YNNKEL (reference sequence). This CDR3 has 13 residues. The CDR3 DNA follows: TGTGCCAGCAGCCCATTAGCTCGGCAGGGGACTTTCTTT. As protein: CASSPLARQGTFF.

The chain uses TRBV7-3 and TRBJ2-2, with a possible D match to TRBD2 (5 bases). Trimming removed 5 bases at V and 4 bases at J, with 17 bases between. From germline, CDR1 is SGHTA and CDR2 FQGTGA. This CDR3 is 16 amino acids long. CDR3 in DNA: TGTGCCAGCAGCGCTGACGGGAATTGGGGCACCGGGGAGCTGTTTTTT. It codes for CASSADGNWGTGELFF.

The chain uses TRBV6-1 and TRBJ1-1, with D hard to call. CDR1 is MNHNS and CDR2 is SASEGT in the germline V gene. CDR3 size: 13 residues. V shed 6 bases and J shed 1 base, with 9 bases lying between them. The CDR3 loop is CASSNTPNTEAFF. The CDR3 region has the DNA TGTGCCAGCAGCAATACACCGAACACTGAAGCTTTCTTT.

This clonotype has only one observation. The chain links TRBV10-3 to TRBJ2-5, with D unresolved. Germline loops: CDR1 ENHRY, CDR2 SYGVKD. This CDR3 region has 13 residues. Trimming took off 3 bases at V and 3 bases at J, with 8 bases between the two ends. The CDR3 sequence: CAISEWRKETQYF. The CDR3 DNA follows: TGTGCCATCAGTGAATGGAGAAAAGAGACCCAGTACTTC.

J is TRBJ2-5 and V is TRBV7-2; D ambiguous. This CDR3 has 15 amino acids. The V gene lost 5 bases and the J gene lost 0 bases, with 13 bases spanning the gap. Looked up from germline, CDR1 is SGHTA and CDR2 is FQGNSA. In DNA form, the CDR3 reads TGTGCCAGCAGCCCGGCTCAGAGGTACCAAGAGACCCAGTACTTC. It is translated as CASSPAQRYQETQYF.

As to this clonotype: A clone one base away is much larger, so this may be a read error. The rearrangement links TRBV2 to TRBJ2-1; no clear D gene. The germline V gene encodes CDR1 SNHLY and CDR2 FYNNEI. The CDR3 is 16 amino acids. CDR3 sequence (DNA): TGTGCCAGCAGGAAGGATCGAAAACCCTTTAGCAATGGGCAGTTCTTC. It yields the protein CASRKDRKPFSNGQFF.

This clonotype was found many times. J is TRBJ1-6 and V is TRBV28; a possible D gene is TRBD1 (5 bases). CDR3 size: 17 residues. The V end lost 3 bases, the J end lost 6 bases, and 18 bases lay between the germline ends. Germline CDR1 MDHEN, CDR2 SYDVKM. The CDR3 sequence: CASSFDTLAGINSPLHF. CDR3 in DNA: TGTGCCAGCAGTTTTGATACGCTGGCAGGGATTAATTCACCCCTCCACTTT.

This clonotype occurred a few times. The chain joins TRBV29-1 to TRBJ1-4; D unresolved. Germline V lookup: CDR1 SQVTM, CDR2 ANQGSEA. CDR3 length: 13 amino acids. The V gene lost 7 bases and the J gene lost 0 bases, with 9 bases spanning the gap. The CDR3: CSARKATNEKLFF. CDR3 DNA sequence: TGCAGCGCCAGAAAGGCAACTAATGAAAAACTGTTTTTT.

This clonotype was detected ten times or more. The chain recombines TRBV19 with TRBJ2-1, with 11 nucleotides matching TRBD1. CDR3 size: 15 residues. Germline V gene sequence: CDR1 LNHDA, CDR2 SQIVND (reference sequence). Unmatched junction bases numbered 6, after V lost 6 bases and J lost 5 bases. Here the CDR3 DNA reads TGTGCCAGTAGAACCGGGACAGGGGGAAACAATGAGCAGTTCTTC. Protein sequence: CASRTGTGGNNEQFF.